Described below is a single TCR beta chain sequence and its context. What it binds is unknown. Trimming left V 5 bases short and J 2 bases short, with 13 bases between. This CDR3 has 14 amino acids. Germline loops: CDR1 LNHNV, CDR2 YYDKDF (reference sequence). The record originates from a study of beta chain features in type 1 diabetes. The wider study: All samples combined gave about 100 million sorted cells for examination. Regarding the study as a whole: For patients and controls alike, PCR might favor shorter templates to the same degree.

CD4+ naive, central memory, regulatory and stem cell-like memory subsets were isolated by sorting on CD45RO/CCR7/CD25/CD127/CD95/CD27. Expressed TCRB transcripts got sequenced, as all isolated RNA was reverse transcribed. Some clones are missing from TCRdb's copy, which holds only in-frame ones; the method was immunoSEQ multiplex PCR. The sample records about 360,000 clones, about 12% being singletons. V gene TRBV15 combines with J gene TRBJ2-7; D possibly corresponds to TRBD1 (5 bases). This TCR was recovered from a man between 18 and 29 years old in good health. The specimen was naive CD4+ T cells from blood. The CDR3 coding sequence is TGTGCCACCAGCCCCAGGGTTGAGACCTACGAGCAGTACTTC. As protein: CATSPRVETYEQYF.